This T cell receptor beta chain was identified during a study of metastatic and nonmetastatic thyroid tumors. This clone appeared once. All patients reached thyroid surgery having received no treatment beforehand. TCRdb re-analyzed the PCR reads through MiXCR. The table has around 25,000 clones, approximately 22% seen once; the top ten hold around 4%. V lost 8 bases and J lost 1, with 11 bases in between. This CDR3 has 13 residues. Per germline, CDR1 SGHAT and CDR2 FQDESV (reference sequence). This receptor was taken from a female donor with papillary thyroid cancer or a benign thyroid nodule (not recorded which). Some clones in this sample may be carry-over from other donors' samples. This rearrangement joins TRBV11-1 to TRBJ1-2; D call uncertain. Sequenced: adjacent normal tissue. This CDR3 is CASEDTCNYGYTF. The CDR3, as DNA: TGTGCCAGCGAAGACACTTGTAACTATGGCTACACCTTC.